This T cell receptor (beta chain) was sequenced in a study of cytomegalovirus exposure and HLA in healthy donors. Looked up from germline, CDR1 is MNHEY and CDR2 is SVGAGI. The junction had 5 bases not matched to a gene; V was cut back by 3 bases and J by 1 base. This CDR3 is built from 16 residues. A remark on this clone: The target antigen is unknown.

Sampled while nominally healthy, donors likely had unrecorded immune exposures. The study ran its PCR with 60 Vbeta and 13 Jbeta primers. The protocol was immunoSEQ multiplex PCR, while the TCRdb copy is restricted to in-frame clones and leaves out a portion. The sample includes roughly 120,000 clones, about 80% of them seen just once. Study outcomes and limitations: Based on reports, TCR beta sequences accurately predicted HLA-A and HLA-B alleles for most subjects. Later analysis identified around 15,000 TCR beta sequences associated with HLA alleles, using a false discovery rate threshold of 0.05. Analyses of presence/absence relied on an assumption of roughly uniform sequencing depth across donors.

The sequenced material came from PBMCs. The TCR was taken from a man aged 45-60 years in good health and CMV-seropositive. V and J are TRBV6-5 and TRBJ2-7; the match to TRBD2 covers 11 bases. The CDR3 coding sequence is TGTGCCAGCAGTTATAGCGGGGGGGCTGGTTCCTACGAGCAGTACTTC. It translates to CASSYSGGAGSYEQYF.